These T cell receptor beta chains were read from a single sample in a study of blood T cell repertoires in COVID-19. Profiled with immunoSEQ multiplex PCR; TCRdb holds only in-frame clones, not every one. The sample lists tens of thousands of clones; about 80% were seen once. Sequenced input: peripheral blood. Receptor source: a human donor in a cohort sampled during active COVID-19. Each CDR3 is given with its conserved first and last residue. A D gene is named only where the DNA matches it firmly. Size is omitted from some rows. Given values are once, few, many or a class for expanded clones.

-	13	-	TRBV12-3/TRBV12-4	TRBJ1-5	CASSEYSNQPQHF	TGTGCCAGCAGTGAGTATAGCAATCAGCCCCAGCATTTT
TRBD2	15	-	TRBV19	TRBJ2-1	CASSWGSGGANEQFF	TGTGCCAGTAGTTGGGGGAGCGGGGGGGCCAATGAGCAGTTCTTC
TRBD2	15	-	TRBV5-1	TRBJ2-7	CASSLATSGVGEQYF	TGCGCCAGCAGCTTGGCGACTAGCGGGGTTGGGGAGCAGTACTTC
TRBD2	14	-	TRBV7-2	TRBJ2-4	CASRAAGAENIQYF	TGTGCCAGCAGGGCTGCGGGAGCCGAAAACATTCAGTACTTC
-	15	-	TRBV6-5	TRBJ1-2	CASSPQGGALGGYTF	TGTGCCAGCAGTCCCCAAGGGGGGGCTTTGGGAGGCTACACCTTC
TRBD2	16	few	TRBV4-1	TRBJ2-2	CASSHYRGEVTGELFF	TGCGCCAGCAGCCACTATCGGGGGGAGGTCACCGGGGAGCTGTTTTTT
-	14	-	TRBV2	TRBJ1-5	CASRGGGEDQPQHF	TGTGCCAGCAGAGGGGGGGGAGAGGATCAGCCCCAGCATTTT
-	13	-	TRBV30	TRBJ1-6	CAWKAGVNSPLHF	TGTGCCTGGAAAGCGGGGGTTAATTCACCCCTCCACTTT
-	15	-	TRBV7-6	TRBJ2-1	CASSPQGSDNNEQFF	TGTGCCAGCAGTCCCCAGGGATCAGACAACAATGAGCAGTTCTTC
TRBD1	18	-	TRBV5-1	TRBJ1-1	CASSLAGTGVGLNTEAFF	TGCGCCAGCAGCTTGGCCGGGACAGGGGTCGGACTGAACACTGAAGCTTTCTTT
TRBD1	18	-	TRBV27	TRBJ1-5	CASSPQWLNTGGDQPQHF	TGTGCCAGCAGTCCCCAGTGGCTAAATACAGGGGGAGATCAGCCCCAGCATTTT
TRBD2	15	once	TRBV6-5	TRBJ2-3	CASSRFGGITDTQYF	TGTGCCAGCAGTCGCTTCGGGGGGATCACAGATACGCAGTATTTT
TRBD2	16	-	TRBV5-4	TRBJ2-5	CASSLRGGAGEETQYF	TGTGCCAGCAGCCTGCGGGGGGGGGCGGGGGAAGAGACCCAGTACTTC
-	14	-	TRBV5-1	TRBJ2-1	CASSLGGAYNEQFF	TGCGCCAGCAGCTTAGGGGGGGCCTACAATGAGCAGTTCTTC
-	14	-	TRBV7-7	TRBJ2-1	CASSPVDIHNEQFF	TGTGCCAGCAGCCCCGTGGACATCCACAATGAGCAGTTCTTC
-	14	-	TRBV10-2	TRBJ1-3	CASRSDSSGNTIYF	TGCGCCAGCAGGTCGGACAGCTCTGGAAACACCATATATTTT
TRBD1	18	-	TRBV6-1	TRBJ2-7	CASSAQPGNRGSTYEQYF	TGTGCCAGCAGTGCACAACCTGGGAACAGGGGATCCACCTACGAGCAGTACTTC
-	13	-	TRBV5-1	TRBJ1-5	CASSLAPDSLQHF	TGCGCCAGCAGCCTGGCCCCGGACAGCCTGCAGCATTTT
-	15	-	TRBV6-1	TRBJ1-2	CASSEGPGVNYGYTF	TGTGCCAGCAGTGAAGGCCCAGGTGTTAACTATGGCTACACCTTC
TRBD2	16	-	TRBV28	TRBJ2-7	CASSFPGGLAPYEQYF	TGTGCCAGCAGTTTCCCGGGTGGACTAGCCCCCTACGAGCAGTACTTC
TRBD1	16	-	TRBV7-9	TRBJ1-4	CASSLGSGQGSEKLFF	TGTGCCAGCAGCTTAGGGTCGGGACAGGGTTCTGAAAAACTGTTTTTT
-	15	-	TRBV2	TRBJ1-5	CASTTGFSSNQPQHF	TGTGCCAGCACCACCGGGTTTTCTAGCAATCAGCCCCAGCATTTT
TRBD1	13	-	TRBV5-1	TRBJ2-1	CASRAGTGEGQFF	TGCGCCAGCAGAGCCGGGACAGGGGAGGGGCAGTTCTTC
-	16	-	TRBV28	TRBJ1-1	CASSPPRYTMNTEAFF	TGTGCCAGCAGCCCCCCCCGATATACTATGAACACTGAAGCTTTCTTT
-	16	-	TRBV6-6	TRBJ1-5	CASGGIQLSSNQPQHF	TGTGCCAGCGGAGGGATACAGTTGTCTAGCAATCAGCCCCAGCATTTT
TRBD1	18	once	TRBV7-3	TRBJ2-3	CASSLYSSGTGVSDTQYF	TGTGCCAGCAGCTTATACAGCAGCGGGACAGGGGTTTCAGATACGCAGTATTTT
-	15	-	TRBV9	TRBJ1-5	CASSVAGQTNQPQHF	TGTGCCAGCAGCGTAGCGGGACAAACCAATCAGCCCCAGCATTTT
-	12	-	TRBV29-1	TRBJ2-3	CSVTSQTDTQYF	TGCAGCGTTACTAGCCAAACAGATACGCAGTATTTT
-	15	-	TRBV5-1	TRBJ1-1	CASSLAQGEGTEAFF	TGCGCCAGCAGCTTGGCACAGGGTGAGGGGACTGAAGCTTTCTTT
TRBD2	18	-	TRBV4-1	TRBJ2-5	CASSQDKAPSGYQETQYF	TGCGCCAGCAGCCAAGATAAAGCGCCTAGCGGTTACCAAGAGACCCAGTACTTC
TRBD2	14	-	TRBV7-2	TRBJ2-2	CASSTWGGTGELFF	TGTGCCAGCAGCACCTGGGGGGGCACCGGGGAGCTGTTTTTT
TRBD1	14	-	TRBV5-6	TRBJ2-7	CASSWWDRGYEQYF	TGTGCCAGCAGCTGGTGGGACAGGGGTTACGAGCAGTACTTC
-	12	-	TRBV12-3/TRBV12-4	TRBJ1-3	CASTISGNTIYF	TGTGCCAGCACTATCTCTGGAAACACCATATATTTT
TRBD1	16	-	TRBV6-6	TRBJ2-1	CASSDPHRGPYNEQFF	TGTGCCAGCAGCGACCCCCACAGGGGACCCTACAATGAGCAGTTCTTC
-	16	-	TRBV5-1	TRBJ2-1	CASSYPGRATYNEQFF	TGCGCCAGCAGCTACCCCGGCAGGGCTACCTACAATGAGCAGTTCTTC
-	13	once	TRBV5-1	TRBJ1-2	CASSSGDNRGYTF	TGCGCCAGCAGCTCAGGGGATAATCGCGGCTACACCTTC
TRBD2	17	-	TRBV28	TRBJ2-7	CASSLYPTAGGHYEQYF	TGTGCCAGCAGTTTATACCCGACAGCGGGGGGGCACTACGAGCAGTACTTC
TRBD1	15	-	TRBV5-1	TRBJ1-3	CASSLGDRAGNTIYF	TGCGCCAGCAGCTTGGGGGACAGGGCTGGAAACACCATATATTTT
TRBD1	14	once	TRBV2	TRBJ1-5	CASSGTGTYQPQHF	TGTGCCAGCAGTGGGACAGGGACTTATCAGCCCCAGCATTTT
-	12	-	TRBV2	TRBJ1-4	CASSYSYEKLFF	TGTGCCAGCAGTTACAGTTATGAAAAACTGTTTTTT
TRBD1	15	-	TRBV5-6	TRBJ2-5	CASSSHGQGKETQYF	TGTGCCAGCAGCTCCCACGGACAGGGAAAAGAGACCCAGTACTTC